The present T cell receptor beta chain was sequenced within a study of blood T cell repertoires in COVID-19. Whole-study context: Collection of acute and convalescent COVID-19 samples took place in the United States, Italy and Spain. The cDNA or gDNA used as material had been derived from T cells, B-cell-depleted T cells, or PBMCs.

Study processing details: Using reference gene primer amplification, nucleated cell counts were estimated. Method: immunoSEQ multiplex PCR; TCRdb's copy keeps in-frame clones and lacks some. V and J calls and clone size are copied from that table; D and trimming were computed from the DNA. The profile shows some 180,000 clones, roughly 80% of them singletons. The Seattle patients, enrolled during active infection, were followed longitudinally. CDR1 and CDR2 (germline): MGHDK, SYGVNS. J lost 4 bases, V lost 1 base, and 11 bases had no gene match. The CDR3 spans 17 residues. This clonotype was obtained from a middle-aged woman with COVID-19, enrolled during active disease. The genes are TRBV25-1 and TRBJ1-1, with 8 bases matching TRBD1. Sequencing was done on a sample of peripheral blood. In DNA, the CDR3 is TGTGCCAGCAGTGAATTAGGAAGGACAGGGTGGGCCACTGAAGCTTTCTTT. This encodes CASSELGRTGWATEAFF.